The 21 T cell receptor beta chains reported below all come from one sample, sequenced in a study of memory CD4+ T cells and cytomegalovirus serostatus. Single viable CD3+CD4+CD8-CD45RO+ cells were sorted as the memory CD4+ T cells. Profiling relied on immunoSEQ multiplex PCR, and the TCRdb table lists in-frame clones only, not all of them. The sample includes 28,000 or so clones, about three quarters seen only once; the top ten take less than 1.3%. Specimen: memory CD4+ T cells from blood. These TCRs come from an adult in good health and CMV-seronegative.

The chain recombines TRBV10-3 with TRBJ2-6, with D possibly being TRBD2 (5 bases). V was clipped by 3 bases and J by 0 bases, with 18 bases between them. The CDR3 loop spans 19 amino acids. From germline, CDR1 is ENHRY and CDR2 SYGVKD. As DNA, the CDR3 is TGTGCCATCAGTGATAGGGAGAAGAACCCGTTCTCTGGGGCCAACGTCCTGACTTTC. Residues: CAISDREKNPFSGANVLTF.

This clone came up a few times. The chain couples TRBV4-1 to TRBJ1-2, with D unclear. CDR3 length: 13 amino acids. From germline, CDR1 is MGHRA and CDR2 YSYEKL. V lost 0 bases and J lost 8, with 10 bases in between. CDR3 nucleotide sequence: TGCGCCAGCAGCCAAGATTCGGTGAAGGGCTACACCTTC. Its protein is CASSQDSVKGYTF.

V and J are TRBV7-2 and TRBJ1-3; the D is unclear. The CDR3 has 14 amino acids. Trimming shortened V by 2 bases and J by 3 bases, and 8 bases separated the two germline ends. Germline values: CDR1 SGHTA, CDR2 FQGNSA. As DNA, the CDR3 is TGTGCCAGCAGCTTAATGGCAGTTGGAAACACCATATATTTT. Residues: CASSLMAVGNTIYF.

V and J are TRBV9 and TRBJ2-3; 10 positions match TRBD1. The CDR3 runs to 18 residues. The V and J ends lost 1 base and 3 bases, in that order; junction bases with no gene match: 11. CDR1 and CDR2 from the germline V gene are SGDLS and YYNGEE. Written as DNA, the CDR3 is TGTGCCAGCAGCGTAAGGGGGGTCGGACAGGGGGAAACAGATACGCAGTATTTT. This gives the protein CASSVRGVGQGETDTQYF.

This rearrangement joins TRBV5-5 to TRBJ2-5, with 12 bases that match TRBD1. Germline V gives CDR1 SGHKS, CDR2 YYEKEE (reference sequence). The ends lost 1 base at V and 3 bases at J; junction bases unmatched: 4. CDR3 length: 16 amino acids. CDR3 amino acids: CASSLSGTGGEETQYF. The CDR3 DNA is TGTGCCAGCAGCTTGTCCGGGACAGGGGGCGAAGAGACCCAGTACTTC. Combining the CDR3 with reference TRBV5-5 and TRBJ2-5 gives the whole variable domain DAGVTQSPTHLIKTRGQQVTLRCSPISGHKSVSWYQQVLGQGPQFIFQYYEKEERGRGNFPDRFSARQFPNYSSELNVNALLLGDSALYLCASSLSGTGGEETQYFGPGTRLLVL.

The V call is TRBV7-9, the J call TRBJ1-2, with 7 bases identical to TRBD1. The CDR3 length is 14 residues. After removal of 5 bases from V and 5 bases from J, the junction contained 8 bases not matched to a gene. Per the germline V gene, CDR1 is SEHNR and CDR2 is FQNEAQ (reference sequence). The CDR3: CASSPGTVLYGYTF. In DNA, the CDR3 is TGTGCCAGCAGCCCCGGGACAGTACTTTATGGCTACACCTTC.

The chain uses TRBV4-1 and TRBJ1-3, with a weak D call TRBD1 (6 bases). The CDR3 totals 13 residues. Trimming removed 2 bases from V and 8 bases from J, with 10 bases in between. CDR1 is MGHRA and CDR2 is YSYEKL in the germline V gene. The CDR3 here is CASSQKGEDTIYF. The CDR3 DNA sequence: TGCGCCAGCAGCCAAAAGGGGGAAGACACCATATATTTT.

J is TRBJ1-5 and V is TRBV4-3; D gene unclear. This CDR3 spans 19 amino acids. Between the trimmed V and J ends, which lost 0 bases and 1 base, there was a span of 19 bases. Germline V lookup: CDR1 LGHNA, CDR2 YSLEER. Here the CDR3 DNA reads TGCGCCAGCAGCCAAGAATGGGTAGGCCGAGCATGGAGCAATCAGCCCCAGCATTTT. Translating gives CASSQEWVGRAWSNQPQHF.

This clone showed up just a few times. The rearrangement uses TRBV30 and TRBJ1-1, with D perhaps matching TRBD1 (5 bases). Germline assignment: CDR1 GTSNPN and CDR2 SVGIG (reference sequence). The CDR3 has 13 residues. V lost 2 bases to trimming and J lost 3 bases, with 10 bases between them. This CDR3 reads CAWSSQGYTEAFF. CDR3 nucleotides: TGTGCCTGGAGTTCCCAGGGATACACTGAAGCTTTCTTT. Together with reference TRBV30 and TRBJ1-1, the CDR3 gives the full variable domain: SQTIHQWPATLVQPVGSPLSLECTVEGTSNPNLYWYRQAAGRGLQLLFYSVGIGQISSEVPQNLSASRPQDRQFILSSKKLLLSDSGFYLCAWSSQGYTEAFFGQGTRLTVV.

The CDR3 reads CASSTSSGVYEQYF. CDR3 in DNA: TGCGCCAGCAGCACCTCTAGCGGGGTCTACGAGCAGTACTTC. The chain couples TRBV5-1 to TRBJ2-7, with 9 positions matching TRBD2. This CDR3 region has 14 residues. Trimming at V came to 4 bases and at J to 3 bases, leaving 5 bases not matched to a gene. Germline values: CDR1 SGHRS, CDR2 YFSETQ.

The gene calls are TRBV21-1 and TRBJ2-7; TRBD1 reflects the table's D call only, with no check against the DNA. TRBV21-1 is shown as a pseudogene. This CDR3 contains 16 residues. CDR3 DNA: TGTGCCAGCGGCAAACCCAACCGACAGGAACACTACGAGCAGTACTTC. It encodes CASGKPNRQEHYEQYF.

This rearrangement joins TRBV6-5 to TRBJ2-5; 7 nucleotides line up with TRBD2. The CDR3 contains 16 residues. V lost 0 bases to trimming and J lost 5 bases; unmatched junction nucleotides: 9. The V gene's germline CDR1 is MNHEY and CDR2 SVGAGI. The CDR3 loop reads CASSYSMTSYAETQYF. The CDR3 nucleotides are TGTGCCAGCAGTTACTCGATGACTAGCTATGCGGAGACCCAGTACTTC.

The genes are TRBV28 and TRBJ1-4; D may be TRBD1 (6 bases). The germline V gene encodes CDR1 MDHEN and CDR2 SYDVKM. The CDR3 is made up of 16 amino acids. Trimming pared 1 base from V and 3 bases from J, leaving 12 bases between. CDR3 amino acids: CASSLSPGAANEKLFF. As DNA, the CDR3 is TGTGCCAGCAGTTTATCCCCAGGGGCAGCTAATGAAAAACTGTTTTTT. Together with reference TRBV28 and TRBJ1-4, the CDR3 gives the full variable domain: DVKVTQSSRYLVKRTGEKVFLECVQDMDHENMFWYRQDPGLGLRLIYFSYDVKMKEKGDIPEGYSVSREKKERFSLILESASTNQTSMYLCASSLSPGAANEKLFFGSGTQLSVL.

The chain couples TRBV4-3 to TRBJ1-5, with D hard to call. The germline gives CDR1 LGHNA, CDR2 YSLEER. The germline V and J ends were trimmed by 0 bases and 4 bases, with 10 bases remaining between them. The CDR3 totals 15 residues. The CDR3 spells CASSQDLVGNQPQHF. In nucleotides, the CDR3 is TGCGCCAGCAGCCAAGATCTTGTGGGAAATCAGCCCCAGCATTTT.

The chain recombines TRBV19 with TRBJ1-5; 10 nucleotides align to TRBD1. With 5 bases clipped from V and 2 bases from J, the junction kept 3 bases outside the gene matches. The CDR3 runs to 15 residues. The V gene's germline CDR1 is LNHDA and CDR2 SQIVND (reference sequence). The CDR3 spells CASSAGTGGNQPQHF. CDR3 in DNA: TGTGCCAGTAGTGCTGGGACAGGGGGCAATCAGCCCCAGCATTTT.

The chain combines TRBV12-5 with TRBJ1-2; D gene ambiguous. Germline V CDR1 and CDR2: LGHNT, FRNRAP. CDR3 size: 12 residues. V shed 3 bases and J shed 8 bases, with 10 bases lying between them. The CDR3 DNA sequence: TGTGCTAGTGGTTTTTCAGGTTACGGCTACACCTTC. This translates into CASGFSGYGYTF.

V gene TRBV4-2 combines with J gene TRBJ2-3; 7 bases agree with TRBD2. Germline-derived CDR1 and CDR2 are LGHNA and YNFKEQ. The CDR3 loop spans 17 amino acids. V trimming: 7 bases; J trimming: 4 bases; junction bases outside the gene matches: 17. CDR3 DNA: TGTGCCAGCACCCCAAGAATTACGGGAGGTAGCCCAGATACGCAGTATTTT. This gives the protein CASTPRITGGSPDTQYF.

V usage is TRBV18 and J usage is TRBJ1-1, with D unclear. In germline, CDR1 is KGHSH, CDR2 LQKENI. CDR3 length: 12 residues. With 3 bases removed from V and 4 bases from J, the gap between germline ends came to 6 bases. The chain's CDR3 is CASSPDITEAFF. CDR3 nucleotides: TGTGCCAGCTCACCCGACATCACTGAAGCTTTCTTT. The entire variable domain, with the rest obtained from reference TRBV18 and TRBJ1-1, is as follows: NAGVMQNPRHLVRRRGQEARLRCSPMKGHSHVYWYRQLPEEGLKFMVYLQKENIIDESGMPKERFSAEFPKEGPSILRIQQVVRGDSAAYFCASSPDITEAFFGQGTRLTVV.

The chain combines TRBV9 with TRBJ2-7; D gene unclear. The germline V and J ends were trimmed by 0 bases and 0 bases, with 7 bases remaining between them. From germline, CDR1 is SGDLS and CDR2 YYNGEE. This CDR3 contains 14 residues. CDR3 loop: CASSVDVHSYEQYF. The CDR3 DNA reads TGTGCCAGCAGCGTAGATGTCCACTCCTACGAGCAGTACTTC.

The genes are TRBV7-2 and TRBJ1-1; a weak D match, TRBD1 (6 bases). There are 13 residues in the CDR3. V gave up 1 base and J gave up 7 bases, with 10 bases separating them. CDR1 is SGHTA, CDR2 FQGNSA, per germline. This CDR3 is CASSLVRGSEAFF. In DNA form, the CDR3 reads TGTGCCAGCAGCTTAGTAAGGGGGAGTGAAGCTTTCTTT.

This chain joins TRBV6-6 and TRBJ2-5; 9 nucleotides agree with TRBD2. V shed 5 bases, J shed 1 base, and the junction held 5 bases outside the gene matches. There are 15 residues in the CDR3. From germline, CDR1 is MNHNY and CDR2 SVGAGI (reference sequence). Here the CDR3 reads CASSHGGGVQETQYF. The DNA for the CDR3 is TGTGCCAGCAGTCACGGCGGGGGGGTCCAAGAGACCCAGTACTTC.